This is a list of T cell receptor beta chains from one sample in a study of T cells in Graves' hyperthyroidism and ophthalmopathy. TCRdb re-called the multiplex PCR reads through MiXCR, storing one row per CDR3 protein. The table lists around 280,000 distinct CDR3 sequences, approximately 12% of them singletons. The sequencing input was blood. The receptors stem from a woman aged 25 to 39 with Graves' hyperthyroidism that later progressed to Graves' ophthalmopathy. Both conserved end residues are trimmed from each CDR3. D genes are given only for firm matches. The size field is filled for only some rows; it gives once, few, many or a size class.

j_call v_call clone_size d_call cdr3_aa
TRBJ2-5 TRBV13 few - ASSLFNLQETQY
TRBJ1-6 TRBV28 many - ASLLDRSATLH
TRBJ2-1 TRBV5-6 many - ASSQGLDDEQF
TRBJ2-4 TRBV6-2/TRBV6-3 - - ASSYERRDFYLAKNIQY
TRBJ2-5 TRBV28 - TRBD2 ASSEGTSGPQETQY
TRBJ2-7 TRBV6-1 - - ASNWDLNYEQY
TRBJ2-5 TRBV19 few TRBD2 ASSDSGPGGTQY
TRBJ2-1 TRBV19 - - ASRAVFGGAEQF
TRBJ1-5 TRBV2 many - ASSDRGGSNQPQH
TRBJ2-1 TRBV4-1 - TRBD1 ASSQEGKGAKFLNEQF
TRBJ1-1 TRBV10-3 few - AISAGQTMNTEAF
TRBJ1-5 TRBV7-8 many TRBD1 ASSHRGWENQPQH
TRBJ2-7 TRBV6-1 few TRBD2 ASLSGGGREQY
TRBJ1-1 TRBV11-2 many TRBD1 ASSPGTGGADTEAF
TRBJ2-1 TRBV12-5 many TRBD1 ASGLGQGYNEQF
TRBJ1-1 TRBV6-2/TRBV6-3 many - ASRSTGYGTEAF
TRBJ2-7 TRBV24-1 many - ATSEGYEQY
TRBJ2-1 TRBV6-2/TRBV6-3 many - ASSYGGRGQF
TRBJ2-7 TRBV12-3/TRBV12-4 many TRBD1 ASSFRRGTGNYEQY
TRBJ1-1 TRBV28 many - ASRDATGLRSEAF
TRBJ1-4 TRBV6-1 many - ASSDPGLLTVQLF
TRBJ2-1 TRBV2 many TRBD2 ASRGTSGYNEQF
TRBJ2-2 TRBV6-5 - TRBD1 ASSYDGQGATNTGELF
TRBJ2-1 TRBV7-9 - - ASSYTREGNEQF
TRBJ2-7 TRBV28 - TRBD1 ASRGTVTYEQY
TRBJ1-4 TRBV6-1 many - ASGEGNEKLF
TRBJ2-2 TRBV20-1 many - SCSGLSTGELF
TRBJ1-2 TRBV6-1 many - ASTEREGNYGYT
TRBJ2-7 TRBV11-2 many - ASGQRSSYEQY
TRBJ2-7 TRBV6-2/TRBV6-3 many TRBD1 ASSYSTDRVWDEQY
TRBJ2-3 TRBV6-1 - - ASSEGWDTQY
TRBJ2-3 TRBV5-1 - TRBD2 ASSNFPGLAGVVKTDTQY
TRBJ2-5 TRBV4-1 few TRBD2 ASSQELPIWTSSGKETQY
TRBJ2-1 TRBV2 many TRBD2 ASKGTSGRIENEQF
TRBJ2-3 TRBV9 - - ASSVGMADSTDTQY
TRBJ2-7 TRBV20-1 few TRBD2 SDERGGVYEQY
TRBJ2-1 TRBV2 many TRBD2 ASSEGGLAGVEQF
TRBJ1-2 TRBV6-1 many - ASRFRADGYT
TRBJ2-7 TRBV20-1 - - SANDPQNTYEQY
TRBJ2-1 TRBV19 many TRBD2 ASSFSGWGWNEQF
TRBJ2-7 TRBV20-1 once TRBD2 SARGIAGPSSYEQY
TRBJ2-1 TRBV6-6 many - ASSYWDGSYNEQF
TRBJ1-5 TRBV19 few TRBD1 ASSRALTGGSVQPQH
TRBJ2-7 TRBV6-1 many - ASSEGWTDSYEQY
TRBJ2-7 TRBV29-1 many - SVELQGNEQY
TRBJ2-3 TRBV3-1 many - ASSQPTRGDTQY
TRBJ2-5 TRBV14 few TRBD1 ASSHPRQGQETQY
TRBJ1-1 TRBV20-1 few - SAPMGVLTEAF
TRBJ1-5 TRBV7-3 - - ASSHPQSRKQPQH
TRBJ1-1 TRBV15 many TRBD1 ATSRDQMSGTVNTEAF
TRBJ2-5 TRBV6-1 many TRBD2 ASSEGGRYQETQY
TRBJ2-7 TRBV28 many TRBD2 ASRTGTSGRNEQY
TRBJ2-7 TRBV6-2/TRBV6-3 - TRBD1 ASSVGTGVTSYEQY
TRBJ2-1 TRBV7-2 many - ASSLGTNTMKQF
TRBJ2-1 TRBV29-1 - TRBD2 SVGAGDRNEQF
TRBJ2-7 TRBV14 - - ASSQDVGVEQY
TRBJ1-2 TRBV9 many - ASSVGGDGNYGYT
TRBJ1-1 TRBV28 many - ASSLGQPYGEAF
TRBJ2-1 TRBV30 many - AWRDRTVRRLEQF